This T cell receptor beta chain was observed in a study of T cells in Graves' hyperthyroidism and ophthalmopathy. Study observations and caveats: It was a median about 6 months before onset that the model predicted ophthalmopathy. Also found in blood were most expanded thyroid clonotypes above 0.001.

Using RNA transcripts as the source, TCR beta CDR3 regions were amplified. HTBI primers were used for first-round RT-PCR of the TCR CDR3. TCRdb re-analysed the multiplex PCR reads in MiXCR, keeping a single row per CDR3 protein. The repertoire holds more than 350,000 distinct CDR3 sequences, with 15% to 20% as singletons. The CDR3 has 17 amino acids. Germline CDR1 ENHRY, CDR2 SYGVKD. The V and J ends lost 3 bases and 1 base, in that order; junction bases with no gene match: 9. This clonotype was recorded many times. The antigen remains undetermined. Diagnostic assessment was based on clinical symptoms, serum thyroxine and TRAb, thyroid ultrasound and orbital computed tomography.

This clonotype was obtained from a woman younger than 45 with Graves' hyperthyroidism that later progressed to Graves' ophthalmopathy. This sequence joins TRBV10-3 and TRBJ2-5, with 9 bases fitting TRBD2. Input material: blood. CDR3 loop: CAISDDASGVLQETQYF. The CDR3, as DNA: TGTGCCATCAGTGACGATGCTAGCGGGGTACTCCAAGAGACCCAGTACTTC.